This is a list of T cell receptor beta chains from one sample in a study of T cell responses to AZD1222 COVID-19 vaccine. Method: immunoSEQ multiplex PCR; TCRdb's copy keeps in-frame clones and lacks some. The sample comprises about 130,000 clones, more than 85% of which are singletons, and around 0.91% rests with the top ten. This sample comprised peripheral blood, obtained on day 0 of AZD1222 vaccination. The receptors shown here come from an adult in good health. CDR3s include the opening cysteine and the closing phenylalanine or tryptophan. The D gene is left open where the match is weak. The size entry is marked missing in some rows and otherwise reads once, few, many or a size class.

>TRBV5-8|once|-|TRBJ1-5
CASSLGVRQPQHF
TGTGCCAGCAGCTTGGGGGTTCGTCAGCCCCAGCATTTT
>TRBV10-3|-|-|TRBJ1-5
CAISESGSGNQPQHF
TGTGCCATCAGTGAGTCGGGGTCAGGGAATCAGCCCCAGCATTTT
>TRBV5-1|-|-|TRBJ2-1
CASGWQSLTNEQFF
TGCGCCAGCGGTTGGCAGTCTCTAACCAATGAGCAGTTCTTC
>TRBV15|-|TRBD2|TRBJ2-1
CATSNMGGSSYNEQFF
TGTGCCACCAGCAACATGGGGGGGTCCTCCTACAATGAGCAGTTCTTC
>TRBV19|-|-|TRBJ2-1
CASHPAGQTYNEQFF
TGTGCCAGCCACCCGGCGGGGCAGACCTACAATGAGCAGTTCTTC
>TRBV10-3|-|-|TRBJ1-5
CAISGSENQPQHF
TGTGCCATCAGTGGCAGTGAGAATCAGCCCCAGCATTTT
>TRBV6-5|-|TRBD2|TRBJ2-1
CASSTGGGLKKFF
TGTGCCAGCAGTACGGGCGGGGGGCTTAAGAAGTTCTTC
>TRBV5-5|-|-|TRBJ2-7
CASSRYAPLDEQYF
TGTGCCAGCAGCCGATACGCACCTCTCGACGAGCAGTACTTC
>TRBV12-5|-|-|TRBJ1-6
CASGVHRNNSPLHF
TGTGCTAGTGGTGTTCACAGGAATAATTCACCCCTCCACTTT
>TRBV10-2|-|-|TRBJ1-2
CASSGGATTNYGYTF
TGCGCCAGCAGTGGAGGGGCAACCACTAACTATGGCTACACCTTC
>TRBV6-6|-|-|TRBJ1-2
CASRGGYGYTF
TGTGCCAGCAGGGGGGGCTATGGCTACACCTTC
>TRBV18|-|TRBD1|TRBJ1-1
CASSLGQGANTEAFF
TGTGCCAGCTCGCTGGGACAGGGGGCTAACACTGAAGCTTTCTTT
>TRBV9|-|-|TRBJ1-1
CASSPEFEAEAFF
TGTGCCAGCAGCCCGGAGTTCGAGGCTGAAGCTTTCTTT
>TRBV4-1|-|TRBD1|TRBJ2-5
CASSRFWDSQETQYF
TGCGCCAGCAGCCGATTTTGGGACAGCCAAGAGACCCAGTACTTC
>TRBV2|-|-|TRBJ1-2
CASRGQGHGYTF
TGTGCCAGCAGGGGGCAGGGTCATGGCTACACCTTC
>TRBV6-1|-|-|TRBJ1-1
CASSEAGGDGEAFF
TGTGCCAGCAGTGAAGCGGGAGGGGACGGTGAAGCTTTCTTT
>TRBV9|-|-|TRBJ2-7
CASSVDGTGSYEQYF
TGTGCCAGCAGCGTTGACGGGACCGGGTCCTACGAGCAGTACTTC
>TRBV5-1|-|-|TRBJ1-5
CRAGERCLVYSNQPQHF
TGCCGAGCTGGGGAACGTTGTCTGGTTTATAGCAATCAGCCCCAGCATTTT
>TRBV29-1|few|-|TRBJ2-1
CSVEGQGPYNEQFF
TGCAGCGTTGAAGGTCAGGGGCCCTACAATGAGCAGTTCTTC
>TRBV11-2|-|TRBD1|TRBJ2-7
CASRVTGGDEQYF
TGTGCCAGCAGGGTGACAGGGGGCGACGAGCAGTACTTC
>TRBV6-5|-|TRBD1|TRBJ1-1
CASSQTGGAPEAFF
TGTGCCAGCAGTCAGACAGGGGGCGCACCCGAAGCTTTCTTT
>TRBV6-5|-|-|TRBJ2-3
CASSYEGTSTDTQYF
TGTGCCAGCAGTTACGAGGGTACTAGCACAGATACGCAGTATTTT
>TRBV9|-|-|TRBJ1-5
CASSVEGNSNQPQHF
TGTGCCAGCAGCGTGGAGGGAAATAGCAATCAGCCCCAGCATTTT
>TRBV19|once|-|TRBJ1-5
CASRQGSPNSNQPQHF
TGTGCCAGTAGACAAGGGTCCCCTAATAGCAATCAGCCCCAGCATTTT
>TRBV20-1|-|-|TRBJ1-5
CSASHRDQPQHF
TGCAGTGCTAGTCACAGGGATCAGCCCCAGCATTTT
>TRBV19|once|TRBD1|TRBJ1-5
CASSMGPGQGAGQPQHF
TGTGCCAGTAGTATGGGGCCAGGGCAGGGGGCTGGACAGCCCCAGCATTTT
>TRBV5-1|-|TRBD2|TRBJ2-5
CASSWGGGLQETQYF
TGCGCCAGCAGCTGGGGCGGGGGGCTCCAAGAGACCCAGTACTTC
>TRBV19|-|TRBD1|TRBJ1-5
CASSKPRQGVGNQPQHF
TGTGCCAGTAGTAAACCCCGACAGGGAGTGGGCAATCAGCCCCAGCATTTT
>TRBV5-6|-|-|TRBJ1-1
CASSLGDTEAFF
TGTGCCAGCAGCTTGGGGGACACTGAAGCTTTCTTT
>TRBV28|-|TRBD1|TRBJ1-5
CASSTRRGTVSNQPQHF
TGTGCCAGCAGTACGCGGCGAGGGACAGTTAGCAATCAGCCCCAGCATTTT
>TRBV30|-|-|TRBJ1-2
CAWSVRGFGGYTF
TGTGCCTGGAGTGTGCGGGGTTTCGGCGGCTACACCTTC
>TRBV5-1|-|-|TRBJ2-5
CASSSLPTRQETQYF
TGCGCCAGCAGCTCCCTCCCGACAAGACAAGAGACCCAGTACTTC
>TRBV7-2|-|TRBD2|TRBJ2-1
CASSLGGGPPYNEQFF
TGTGCCAGCAGCTTGGGCGGGGGGCCACCTTACAATGAGCAGTTCTTC
>TRBV6-2/TRBV6-3|-|-|TRBJ1-5
CASSWRTDSNQPQHF
TGTGCCAGCAGTTGGAGGACAGATAGCAATCAGCCCCAGCATTTT
>TRBV5-4|-|-|TRBJ2-5
CASSARNDQETQYF
TGTGCCAGCAGCGCTCGGAACGACCAAGAGACCCAGTACTTC
>TRBV5-1|-|TRBD1|TRBJ2-1
CASSLGTGGNEQFF
TGCGCCAGCAGCTTGGGGACAGGGGGCAATGAGCAGTTCTTC
>TRBV11-3|-|-|TRBJ1-1
CASSLDRGDPAFF
TGTGCCAGCAGCTTAGATCGGGGGGACCCAGCTTTCTTT
>TRBV6-1|once|-|TRBJ2-7
CASSDWGFGVNEQYF
TGTGCCAGCAGTGATTGGGGCTTTGGCGTTAACGAGCAGTACTTC
>TRBV6-1|-|-|TRBJ1-6
CASSELLPGSPLHF
TGTGCCAGCAGTGAATTATTACCGGGTTCACCCCTCCACTTT
>TRBV5-5|-|-|TRBJ1-4
CASSPTATPEWEKLFF
TGTGCCAGCAGCCCCACGGCGACCCCGGAATGGGAAAAACTGTTTTTT
>TRBV5-1|-|-|TRBJ1-1
CASSLVRNTEAFF
TGCGCCAGCAGCCTCGTGAGGAACACTGAAGCTTTCTTT
>TRBV2|few|-|TRBJ1-1
CASSDDWTEKNTEAFF
TGTGCCAGCAGCGACGATTGGACAGAGAAGAACACTGAAGCTTTCTTT
>TRBV19|-|-|TRBJ1-5
CASSKEGGLLGQPQHF
TGTGCCAGTAGTAAGGAAGGGGGTCTATTGGGTCAGCCCCAGCATTTT
>TRBV6-1|-|-|TRBJ1-5
CASSEGVSGQQPQHF
TGTGCCAGCAGTGAAGGCGTTTCTGGACAACAGCCCCAGCATTTT
>TRBV5-6|-|TRBD1|TRBJ1-1
CASSLVDRPNTEAFF
TGTGCCAGCAGCTTGGTGGACAGGCCAAACACTGAAGCTTTCTTT
>TRBV6-5|-|TRBD1|TRBJ1-1
CASSYSDRGNTEAFF
TGTGCCAGCAGTTACTCCGACAGGGGGAACACTGAAGCTTTCTTT
>TRBV3-1/TRBV3-2|-|-|TRBJ1-2
CASSPGRGYTF
TGTGCCAGCAGCCCCGGGAGAGGCTACACCTTC
>TRBV30|-|-|TRBJ1-4
CASRDGNEKLFF
TGTGCCTCTAGGGACGGTAATGAAAAACTGTTTTTT
>TRBV9|-|TRBD1|TRBJ2-1
CASSRRDRPYNEQFF
TGTGCCAGCAGCAGAAGGGACAGGCCCTACAATGAGCAGTTCTTC
>TRBV4-1|-|-|TRBJ1-1
CASSRTENTEAFF
TGCGCCAGCAGCCGTACAGAGAACACTGAAGCTTTCTTT
>TRBV9|once|-|TRBJ2-1
CASSVGVSGRGFFNEQFF
TGTGCCAGCAGCGTAGGGGTTTCAGGGCGGGGCTTCTTCAATGAGCAGTTCTTC
>TRBV11-1|-|-|TRBJ1-2
CASSPVTGVGYTF
TGTGCCAGCAGCCCTGTGACGGGGGTCGGCTACACCTTC
>TRBV18|-|TRBD1|TRBJ2-7
CASSPSSGQGYYEQYF
TGTGCCAGCTCACCATCATCTGGACAGGGCTACTACGAGCAGTACTTC
>TRBV18|-|TRBD2|TRBJ2-1
CASSTLAGGYNEQFF
TGTGCCAGCTCAACACTAGCGGGGGGATACAATGAGCAGTTCTTC
>TRBV19|-|-|TRBJ1-2
CASSIAGYGYTF
TGTGCCAGTAGTATTGCGGGGTATGGCTACACCTTC